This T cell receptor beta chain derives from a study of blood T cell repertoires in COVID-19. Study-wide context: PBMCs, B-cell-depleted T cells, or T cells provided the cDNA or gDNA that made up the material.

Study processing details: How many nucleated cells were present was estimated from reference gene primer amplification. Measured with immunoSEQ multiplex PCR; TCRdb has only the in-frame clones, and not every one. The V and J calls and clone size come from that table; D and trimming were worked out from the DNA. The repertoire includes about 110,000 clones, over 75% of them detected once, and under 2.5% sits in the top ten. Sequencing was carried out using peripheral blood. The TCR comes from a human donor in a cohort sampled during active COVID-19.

CDR3 loop: CASSFSLSPGNTIYF. In nucleotides, the CDR3 is TGTGCCAGCAGCTTTTCGCTTAGTCCGGGAAACACCATATATTTT. This chain joins TRBV7-9 and TRBJ1-3; D ambiguous. The CDR3 loop spans 15 amino acids. The V and J ends lost 3 bases and 4 bases respectively, with 13 bases between them. Germline loops: CDR1 SEHNR, CDR2 FQNEAQ (reference sequence).